These 30 T cell receptor beta chains were all obtained from the same sample, sequenced in a study of memory CD4+ T cells and cytomegalovirus serostatus. The sort gate was single viable CD3+CD4+CD8-CD45RO+ cells for memory CD4+ T cells. Repertoires were generated with immunoSEQ multiplex PCR, while TCRdb's copy carries only in-frame clones and drops some. The table has around 50,000 clones, roughly three quarters seen once. Sequencing used memory CD4+ T cells from blood. The origin of the receptors is an adult in good health and CMV-seronegative.

This chain connects TRBV7-9 to TRBJ2-7, with TRBD2 matching over 8 bases. CDR1 and CDR2 (germline): SEHNR, FQNEAQ (reference sequence). The CDR3 is made up of 15 amino acids. V shed 1 base and J 6 bases; nucleotides not matched to a gene: 8. CDR3 nucleotide sequence: TGTGCCAGCAGCTTAGAAACTAGCGGCCTAAGCGAGCAGTACTTC. Translated: CASSLETSGLSEQYF.

This clone was seen a few times. The V call is TRBV6-5, the J call TRBJ2-2; possibly TRBD2 for D (6 bases). From germline, CDR1 is MNHEY and CDR2 SVGAGI. The CDR3 contains 14 residues. The ends were cut back, 6 bases at V and 7 bases at J, with 15 bases in the middle. The CDR3 loop reads CASRAQAGGGELFF. CDR3 nucleotides: TGTGCCAGCAGGGCCCAAGCGGGTGGCGGGGAGCTGTTTTTT.

The chain is built from TRBV29-1 and TRBJ1-5; D gene ambiguous. V lost 4 bases and J 5 bases, leaving 9 bases between the germline ends. The CDR3 covers 12 residues. Germline CDR1 is SQVTM and CDR2 is ANQGSEA. DNA for the CDR3: TGCAGCGTTGGATCCCGGGATCAGCCCCAGCATTTT. Its translation is CSVGSRDQPQHF.

The V and J genes are TRBV7-3 and TRBJ2-1, with 14 bases that match TRBD2. The germline V gene has CDR1 SGHTA and CDR2 FQGTGA. V lost 4 bases, J lost 9 bases, and 8 bases stayed unmatched. This CDR3 comprises 16 residues. The CDR3 DNA sequence: TGTGCCAGCAGCTACGGACTAGCGGGAGGTCGGGCTGAGCAGTTCTTC. Amino acids: CASSYGLAGGRAEQFF. The full variable domain, completed using reference TRBV7-3 and TRBJ2-1, is GAGVSQTPSNKVTEKGKYVELRCDPISGHTALYWYRQSLGQGPEFLIYFQGTGAADDSGLPNDRFFAVRPEGSVSTLKIQRTERGDSAVYLCASSYGLAGGRAEQFFGPGTRLTVL.

The chain recombines TRBV28 with TRBJ2-3; TRBD2 matches at 7 bases. CDR1 and CDR2 from the germline V gene are MDHEN and SYDVKM. The CDR3 loop spans 16 amino acids. V lost 2 bases, J lost 2 bases, and 7 bases stayed unmatched. CDR3 sequence (DNA): TGTGCCAGCAGTTTACAGAAGGGAGGGTTCACAGATACGCAGTATTTT. This translates into CASSLQKGGFTDTQYF.

This clone has a handful of counts. The chain combines TRBV6-5 with TRBJ2-7; a weak D match, TRBD2 (6 bases). V was clipped by 6 bases and J by 4 bases, with 13 bases between them. Germline CDR1 MNHEY, CDR2 SVGAGI. The CDR3 runs 13 residues. The DNA for the CDR3 is TGTGCCAGCAGACGCGGGGAACGATACGAGCAGTACTTC. Amino acid sequence: CASRRGERYEQYF.

The genes are TRBV5-5 and TRBJ2-7; 10 bases fit TRBD2. The CDR3 has 15 amino acids. The V gene end was trimmed by 4 bases and the J gene end by 4 bases; junction bases not matched to a gene: 8. Germline V lookup: CDR1 SGHKS, CDR2 YYEKEE (reference sequence). The CDR3 nucleotides read TGTGCCAGCAGCGCCGGACTAGCGGAGCTGTACGAGCAGTACTTC. Translated, it gives CASSAGLAELYEQYF.

The J gene is TRBJ2-7, the V gene TRBV5-4, with D unclear. The CDR3 is 14 residues long. Trimming took off 4 bases at V and 3 bases at J, with 14 bases between the two ends. Germline V gene lookup returns CDR1 SGHNT and CDR2 YYREEE (reference sequence). The CDR3 loop reads CASSPAGVFYEQYF. CDR3 sequence (DNA): TGTGCCAGCAGCCCTGCTGGGGTATTCTACGAGCAGTACTTC.

The rearrangement joins TRBV6-6 to TRBJ2-7, with TRBD2 matching 8 bases. Germline V CDR1 and CDR2: MNHNY, SVGAGI (reference sequence). J gave up 4 bases and V 6 bases, and 5 bases lay outside the gene matches. This CDR3 has 13 residues. The CDR3 sequence: CASSPGGEYEQYF. DNA for the CDR3: TGTGCCAGCAGCCCCGGGGGGGAGTACGAGCAGTACTTC.

This clone was counted once. The J gene is TRBJ1-1, the V gene TRBV14, with a tentative D call TRBD1 (5 bases). This CDR3 is built from 13 residues. V dropped 6 bases and J dropped 4 bases, with 12 bases sitting between them. CDR1 is SGHDN, CDR2 FVKESK, per germline. In DNA form, the CDR3 reads TGTGCCAGCAGTCGCCAGGGAATCACTGAAGCTTTCTTT. Its translation is CASSRQGITEAFF.

The chain carries TRBV19 and TRBJ1-1, with 9 nucleotides matching TRBD1. Looked up from germline, CDR1 is LNHDA and CDR2 is SQIVND (reference sequence). The CDR3 runs 16 residues. The J segment lost 3 bases and the V segment lost 3 bases, leaving 8 bases of the junction unmatched. The CDR3 nucleotides read TGTGCCAGTAGTATCCTCGGGACAGGGACTTACACTGAAGCTTTCTTT. It codes for CASSILGTGTYTEAFF.

This clone was seen a handful of times. Here the CDR3 DNA reads TGCGCCAGCAGCTTGGGACTAGTGTCCCTCAATGAGCAGTTCTTC. Its translation is CASSLGLVSLNEQFF. This chain joins TRBV5-1 and TRBJ2-1; maybe TRBD2 (6 bases). Germline V lookup: CDR1 SGHRS, CDR2 YFSETQ. The CDR3 spans 15 residues. With 0 bases removed from V and 6 bases from J, the gap between germline ends came to 13 bases.

The rearrangement joins TRBV18 to TRBJ2-1, with 14 bases that match TRBD2. V lost 5 bases and J lost 7; bases outside the gene matches: 13. Germline-derived CDR1 and CDR2 are KGHSH and LQKENI. The CDR3 length is 18 residues. CDR3 sequence: CASSSGLAGGVGGNEQFF. CDR3 bases: TGTGCCAGCTCAAGTGGACTAGCGGGGGGCGTAGGCGGGAATGAGCAGTTCTTC.

The chain combines TRBV5-1 with TRBJ2-2, with 8 bases matching TRBD2. Germline CDR1 reads SGHRS; CDR2 reads YFSETQ. The V gene end was trimmed by 5 bases and the J gene end by 2 bases; junction bases not matched to a gene: 5. The CDR3 has 15 amino acids. The CDR3 region has the DNA TGCGCCAGCAGGTCAAGCGGGGGAAACACCGGGGAGCTGTTTTTT. This encodes CASRSSGGNTGELFF.

DNA of the CDR3: TGTGCCAGCAGTTTCCTGAACACCGGGGAGCTGTTTTTT. Translation gives CASSFLNTGELFF. The chain combines TRBV27 with TRBJ2-2; no clear D gene. Germline V gene sequence: CDR1 MNHEY, CDR2 SMNVEV (reference sequence). The CDR3 length is 13 residues. Trimming stripped 3 bases from V and 1 base from J, with 3 bases between.

V usage is TRBV5-4 and J usage is TRBJ1-4, with D unclear. The CDR3 length is 14 residues. The ends were cut back, 4 bases at V and 4 bases at J, with 11 bases in the middle. The germline V gene encodes CDR1 SGHNT and CDR2 YYREEE (reference sequence). The CDR3 nucleotides are TGTGCCAGCAGCCTCACTCCCGGTAATGAAAAACTGTTTTTT. It encodes CASSLTPGNEKLFF.

By its share, this clone is medium-sized. The chain has TRBV11-3 and TRBJ2-7, with 12 bases lining up with TRBD2. CDR1 SGHNT and CDR2 YENEEA come from the germline V gene. The CDR3 is 19 residues long. The V segment lost 2 bases and the J segment 3 bases; nucleotides outside the gene matches: 14. CDR3 sequence (DNA): TGTGCCAGCAGCTTACAGCGTGGACTAGCGGGAAGGCAACTCTACGAGCAGTACTTC. Its protein product is CASSLQRGLAGRQLYEQYF.

The V gene is TRBV5-4, the J gene TRBJ2-7; no definite D call. Trimming removed 1 base at V and 2 bases at J, with 19 bases between. CDR1 is SGHNT and CDR2 is YYREEE in the germline V gene (reference sequence). The CDR3 has 17 amino acids. The CDR3 loop reads CASSLRAFCVRAYEQYF. CDR3 nucleotide sequence: TGTGCCAGCAGCTTGAGGGCTTTTTGCGTCAGAGCCTACGAGCAGTACTTC.

V usage is TRBV5-1 and J usage is TRBJ2-7; TRBD1 matches at 9 bases. V trimming: 7 bases; J trimming: 1 base; junction bases outside the gene matches: 6. Germline assignment: CDR1 SGHRS and CDR2 YFSETQ. The CDR3 is 14 amino acids. Written as DNA, the CDR3 is TGCGCCAGCTCGGGACAGGGCACTTCCTACGAGCAGTACTTC. Amino acids: CASSGQGTSYEQYF.

Of note for this clone: Compared with germline, one end of the junction differs, possibly owing to a read error. The V call is TRBV7-7, the J call TRBJ2-7; TRBD2 agrees at 8 bases. Germline CDR1 is SSHAT and CDR2 is FNYEAQ (reference sequence). The CDR3 runs 14 residues. Here the CDR3 reads CASSLEAGVGEQYF. The CDR3 nucleotides read TGTGCTAGCAGCTTAGAAGCGGGAGTTGGTGAGCAGTACTTC.

The gene calls are TRBV27 and TRBJ2-7; D call uncertain. Germline V gene lookup returns CDR1 MNHEY and CDR2 SMNVEV (reference sequence). Trimming took off 11 bases at V and 6 bases at J, with 8 bases between the two ends. This CDR3 spans 9 amino acids. Here the CDR3 reads CASLLEQYF. CDR3 nucleotides: TGTGCCTCTCTACTCGAGCAGTACTTC.

CDR3: CASSFGTGESKGYTF. CDR3 DNA sequence: TGTGCCAGCAGCTTCGGGACAGGGGAAAGCAAAGGCTACACCTTC. The chain recombines TRBV5-4 with TRBJ1-2, with 10 nucleotides matching TRBD1. Germline assignment: CDR1 SGHNT and CDR2 YYREEE (reference sequence). With 2 bases clipped from V and 8 bases from J, the junction kept 9 bases outside the gene matches. The CDR3 runs to 15 residues.

The chain combines TRBV7-6 with TRBJ2-7; D not certain. CDR3 length equals 16 residues. V dropped 5 bases and J dropped 0 bases, with 17 bases sitting between them. CDR1 and CDR2 (germline): SGHVS, FNYEAQ. The CDR3 here is CASSPLTWASSYEQYF. CDR3 in DNA: TGTGCCAGCAGCCCCCTGACCTGGGCTAGCTCCTACGAGCAGTACTTC.

This clone showed up just once. The chain employs TRBV2 and TRBJ2-4; no clear D gene. With 4 bases removed from V and 0 bases from J, the gap between germline ends came to 7 bases. CDR3 length equals 14 residues. CDR1 and CDR2 (germline): SNHLY, FYNNEI. CDR3 sequence reads: CASSAGQAKNIQYF. CDR3 nucleotide sequence: TGTGCCAGCAGTGCTGGCCAAGCCAAAAACATTCAGTACTTC.

The J gene is TRBJ2-7, the V gene TRBV25-1, with D perhaps matching TRBD1 (6 bases). This CDR3 is built from 14 residues. V lost 3 bases and J 2 bases, leaving 11 bases between the germline ends. The germline V gene has CDR1 MGHDK and CDR2 SYGVNS. This CDR3 reads CASSEDRGAYEQYF. As DNA, the CDR3 is TGTGCCAGCAGTGAGGACAGAGGGGCCTACGAGCAGTACTTC.

J is TRBJ1-5 and V is TRBV4-1; D possibly corresponds to TRBD1 (6 bases). Deletions cut 4 bases from V and 6 bases from J, with 10 bases between. There are 13 residues in the CDR3. Germline assignment: CDR1 MGHRA and CDR2 YSYEKL. Here the CDR3 DNA reads TGCGCCAGCAGCCGACAGGATGCTCAGCCCCAGCATTTT. Protein product: CASSRQDAQPQHF.

This clone was seen a single time. This rearrangement joins TRBV11-2 to TRBJ2-1; TRBD2 matches 12 bases. The CDR3 spans 18 residues. CDR1 and CDR2 from the germline V gene are SGHAT and FQNNGV. J gave up 4 bases and V 1 base, and 8 bases lay outside the gene matches. CDR3 DNA: TGTGCCAGCAGCTTAGTCCCAGGACTAGCGGGGACATACAATGAGCAGTTCTTC. Translating gives CASSLVPGLAGTYNEQFF.

This clone is a singleton in its sample. The J gene is TRBJ1-2, the V gene TRBV7-3, with TRBD1 as a possible D gene (5 bases). The CDR3 runs to 14 residues. CDR1 and CDR2 from the germline V gene are SGHTA and FQGTGA. V lost 1 base, J lost 3 bases, and 9 bases lay in between. CDR3 residues: CASSLNQGDYGYTF. The CDR3 DNA sequence: TGTGCCAGCAGCTTAAACCAGGGTGACTATGGCTACACCTTC.

For the CDR3, the DNA is TGTGCCAGCAGACCGGGACTTAACTACGAGCAGTACTTC. Its translation is CASRPGLNYEQYF. V usage is TRBV27 and J usage is TRBJ2-7; D might be TRBD2 (6 bases). Trimming stripped 6 bases from V and 3 bases from J, with 12 bases between. Germline loops: CDR1 MNHEY, CDR2 SMNVEV (reference sequence). The CDR3 is 13 amino acids.

Concerning this clone itself: Other DNA variants within this sample encode the same CDR3. CDR3 amino acids: CASSLRTGPYEQYF. For the CDR3, the DNA is TGTGCCAGCAGTCTACGGACAGGGCCCTACGAGCAGTACTTC. V and J are TRBV27 and TRBJ2-7, with 8 bases matching TRBD1. V lost 5 bases and J lost 2; bases outside the gene matches: 5. The CDR3 extends over 14 amino acids. CDR1 and CDR2 from the germline V gene are MNHEY and SMNVEV (reference sequence).